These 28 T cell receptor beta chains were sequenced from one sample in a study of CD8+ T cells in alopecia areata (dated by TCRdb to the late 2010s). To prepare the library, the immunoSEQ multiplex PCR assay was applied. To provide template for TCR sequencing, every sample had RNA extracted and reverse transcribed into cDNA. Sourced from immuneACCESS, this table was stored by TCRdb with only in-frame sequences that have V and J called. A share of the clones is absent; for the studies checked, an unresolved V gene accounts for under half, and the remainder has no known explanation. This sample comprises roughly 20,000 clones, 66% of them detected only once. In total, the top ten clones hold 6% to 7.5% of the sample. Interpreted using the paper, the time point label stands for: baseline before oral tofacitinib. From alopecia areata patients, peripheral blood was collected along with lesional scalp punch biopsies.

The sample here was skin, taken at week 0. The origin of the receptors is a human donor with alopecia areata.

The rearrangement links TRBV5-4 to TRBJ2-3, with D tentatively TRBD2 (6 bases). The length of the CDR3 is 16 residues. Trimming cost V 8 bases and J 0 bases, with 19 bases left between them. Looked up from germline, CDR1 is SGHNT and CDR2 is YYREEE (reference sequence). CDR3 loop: CASSKPRGVSTDTQYF. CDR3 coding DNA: TGTGCCAGTTCTAAACCGCGGGGAGTGAGCACAGATACGCAGTATTTT.

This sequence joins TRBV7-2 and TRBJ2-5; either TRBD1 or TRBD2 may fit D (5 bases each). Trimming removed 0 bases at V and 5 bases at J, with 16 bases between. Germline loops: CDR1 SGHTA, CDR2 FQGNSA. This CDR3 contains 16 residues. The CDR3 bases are TGTGCCAGCAGCTTAGCGGGACCCAGGAGGTCCGAGACCCAGTACTTC. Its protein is CASSLAGPRRSETQYF.

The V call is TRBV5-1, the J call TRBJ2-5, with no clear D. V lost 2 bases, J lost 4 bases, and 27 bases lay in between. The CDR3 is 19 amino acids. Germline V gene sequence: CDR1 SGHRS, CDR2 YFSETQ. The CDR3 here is CASSLFEGSVDPLSETQYF. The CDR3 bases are TGCGCCAGCAGCTTATTTGAAGGGTCGGTGGACCCCCTGTCAGAGACCCAGTACTTC.

In DNA form, the CDR3 reads TGTGCCAGCACGAGGACCGGCCCGGCAGATACGCAGTATTTT. Amino acid sequence: CASTRTGPADTQYF. V gene TRBV6-5 combines with J gene TRBJ2-3; D gene uncertain. The V and J ends lost 7 bases and 4 bases respectively, with 15 bases between them. In germline, CDR1 is MNHEY, CDR2 SVGAGI. The CDR3 runs to 14 residues.

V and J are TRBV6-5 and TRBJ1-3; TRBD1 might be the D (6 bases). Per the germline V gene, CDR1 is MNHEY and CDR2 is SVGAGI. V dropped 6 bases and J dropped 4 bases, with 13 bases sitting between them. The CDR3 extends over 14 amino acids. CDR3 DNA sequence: TGTGCCAGCAGGACTACAGGGACCGGAAACACCATATATTTT. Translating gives CASRTTGTGNTIYF.

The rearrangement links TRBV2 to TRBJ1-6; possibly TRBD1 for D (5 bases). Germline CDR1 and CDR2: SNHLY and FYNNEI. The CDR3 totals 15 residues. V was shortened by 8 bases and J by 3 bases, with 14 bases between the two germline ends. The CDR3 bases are TGTGCCAGCCTTTCGGTGGGGGTCTATAATTCACCCCTCCACTTT. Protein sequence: CASLSVGVYNSPLHF.

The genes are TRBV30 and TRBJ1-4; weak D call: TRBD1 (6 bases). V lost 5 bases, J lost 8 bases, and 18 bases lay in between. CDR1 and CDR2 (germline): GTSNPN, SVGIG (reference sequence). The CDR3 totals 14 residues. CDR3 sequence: CAWSQGPGGEKLFF. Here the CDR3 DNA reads TGTGCCTGGTCCCAGGGGCCGGGGGGAGAAAAACTGTTTTTT.

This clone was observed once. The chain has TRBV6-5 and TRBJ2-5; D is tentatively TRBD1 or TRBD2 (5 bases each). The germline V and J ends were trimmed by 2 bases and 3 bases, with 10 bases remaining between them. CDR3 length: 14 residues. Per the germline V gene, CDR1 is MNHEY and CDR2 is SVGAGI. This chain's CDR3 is CASSYGLGEETQYF. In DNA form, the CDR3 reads TGTGCCAGCAGTTACGGTTTGGGGGAAGAGACCCAGTACTTC.

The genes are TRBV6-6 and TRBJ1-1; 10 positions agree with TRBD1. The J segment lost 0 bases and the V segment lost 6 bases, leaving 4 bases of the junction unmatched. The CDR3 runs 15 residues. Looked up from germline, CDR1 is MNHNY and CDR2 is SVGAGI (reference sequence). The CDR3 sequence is CASSSGQGVNTEAFF. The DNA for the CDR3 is TGTGCCAGCAGCTCTGGACAGGGGGTGAACACTGAAGCTTTCTTT.

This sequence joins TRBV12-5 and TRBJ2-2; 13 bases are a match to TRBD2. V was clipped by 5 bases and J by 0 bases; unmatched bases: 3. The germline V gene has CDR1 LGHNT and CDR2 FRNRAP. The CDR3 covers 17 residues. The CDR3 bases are TGTGCTAGTGGTCAGGGACTAGCGGGGTCGAACACCGGGGAGCTGTTTTTT. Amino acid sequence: CASGQGLAGSNTGELFF.

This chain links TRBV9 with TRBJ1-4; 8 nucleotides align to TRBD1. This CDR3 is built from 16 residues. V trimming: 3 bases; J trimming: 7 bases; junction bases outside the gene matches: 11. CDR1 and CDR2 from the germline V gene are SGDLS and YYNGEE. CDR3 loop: CASSEGRDRRLEKLFF. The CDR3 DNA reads TGTGCCAGCAGCGAAGGGCGGGACAGGAGGCTTGAAAAACTGTTTTTT.

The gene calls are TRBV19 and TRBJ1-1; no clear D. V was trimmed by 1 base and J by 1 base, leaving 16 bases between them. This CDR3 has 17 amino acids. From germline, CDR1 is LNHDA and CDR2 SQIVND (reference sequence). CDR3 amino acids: CASSIGRFSVANTEAFF. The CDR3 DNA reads TGTGCCAGTAGTATAGGCAGGTTTAGTGTGGCGAACACTGAAGCTTTCTTT.

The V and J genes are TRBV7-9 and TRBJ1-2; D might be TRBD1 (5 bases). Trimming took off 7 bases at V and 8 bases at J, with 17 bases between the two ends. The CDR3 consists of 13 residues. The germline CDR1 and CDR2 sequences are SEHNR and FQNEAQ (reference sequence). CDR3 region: CASTSPGAGGYTF. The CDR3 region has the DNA TGTGCCAGCACCTCCCCTGGGGCCGGCGGCTACACCTTC.

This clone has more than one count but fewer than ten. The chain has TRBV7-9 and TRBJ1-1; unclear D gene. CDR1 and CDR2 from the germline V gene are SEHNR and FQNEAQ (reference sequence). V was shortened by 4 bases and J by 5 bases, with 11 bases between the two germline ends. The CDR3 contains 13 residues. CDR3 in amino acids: CASSSPGETEAFF. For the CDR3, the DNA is TGTGCCAGCAGCTCCCCGGGAGAGACTGAAGCTTTCTTT.

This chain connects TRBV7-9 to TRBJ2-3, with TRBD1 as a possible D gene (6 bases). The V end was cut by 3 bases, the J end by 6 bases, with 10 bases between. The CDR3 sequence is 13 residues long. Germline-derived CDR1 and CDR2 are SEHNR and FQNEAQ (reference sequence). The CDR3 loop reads CASSLGARDTQYF. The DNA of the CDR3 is TGTGCCAGCAGCTTGGGGGCTAGGGATACGCAGTATTTT.

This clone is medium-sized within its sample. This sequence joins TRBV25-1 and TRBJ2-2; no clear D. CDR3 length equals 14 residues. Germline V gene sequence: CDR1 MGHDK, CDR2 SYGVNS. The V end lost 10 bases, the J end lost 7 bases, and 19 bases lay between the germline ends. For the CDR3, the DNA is TGTGCCACCGGGCATGAAGGCCCCGGCGGGGAGCTGTTTTTT. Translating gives CATGHEGPGGELFF.

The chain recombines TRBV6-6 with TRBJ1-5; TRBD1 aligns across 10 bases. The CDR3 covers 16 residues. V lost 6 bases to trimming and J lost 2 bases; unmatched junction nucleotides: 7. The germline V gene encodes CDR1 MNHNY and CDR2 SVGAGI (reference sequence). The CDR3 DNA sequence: TGTGCCAGCAGGGCTACCGGGACAGGGGGCAATCAGCCCCAGCATTTT. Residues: CASRATGTGGNQPQHF.

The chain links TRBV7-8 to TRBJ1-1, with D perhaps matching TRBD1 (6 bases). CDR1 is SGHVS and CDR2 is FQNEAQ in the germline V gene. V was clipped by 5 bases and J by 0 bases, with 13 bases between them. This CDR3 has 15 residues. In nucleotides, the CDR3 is TGTGCCAGCAGCCGTTACAGGGACATGAACACTGAAGCTTTCTTT. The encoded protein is CASSRYRDMNTEAFF.

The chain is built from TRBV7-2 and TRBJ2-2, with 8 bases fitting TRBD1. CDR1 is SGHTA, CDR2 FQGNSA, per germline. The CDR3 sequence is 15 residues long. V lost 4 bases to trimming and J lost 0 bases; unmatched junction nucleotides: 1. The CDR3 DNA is TGTGCCAGCAGCTGGACAGGGCCGAACACCGGGGAGCTGTTTTTT. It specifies CASSWTGPNTGELFF.

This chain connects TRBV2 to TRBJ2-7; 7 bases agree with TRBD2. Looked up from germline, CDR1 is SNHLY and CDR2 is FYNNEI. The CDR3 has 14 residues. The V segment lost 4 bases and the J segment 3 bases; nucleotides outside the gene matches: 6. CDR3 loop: CASSATTGGYEQYF. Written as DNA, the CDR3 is TGTGCCAGCAGTGCTACCACGGGGGGCTACGAGCAGTACTTC.

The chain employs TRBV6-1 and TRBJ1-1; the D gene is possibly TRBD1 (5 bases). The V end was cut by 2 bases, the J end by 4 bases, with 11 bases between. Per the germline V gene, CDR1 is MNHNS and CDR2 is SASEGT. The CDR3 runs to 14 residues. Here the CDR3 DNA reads TGTGCCAGCAGTGAAAGAACCGGGGGCACTGAAGCTTTCTTT. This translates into CASSERTGGTEAFF.

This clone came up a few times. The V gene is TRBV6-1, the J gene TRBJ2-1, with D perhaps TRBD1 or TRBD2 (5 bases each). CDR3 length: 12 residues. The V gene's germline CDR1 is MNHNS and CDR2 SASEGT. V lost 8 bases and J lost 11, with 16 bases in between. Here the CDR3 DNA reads TGTGCCAGCCCTTACCCCGGGACGAAGCAGTTCTTC. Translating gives CASPYPGTKQFF.

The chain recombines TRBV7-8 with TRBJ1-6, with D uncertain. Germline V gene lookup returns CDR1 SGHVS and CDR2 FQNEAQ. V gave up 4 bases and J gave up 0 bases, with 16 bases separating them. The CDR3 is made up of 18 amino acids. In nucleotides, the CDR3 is TGTGCCAGCAGCTCCTCAGACCGTAGCAGCTCCTATAATTCACCCCTCCACTTT. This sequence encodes CASSSSDRSSSYNSPLHF.

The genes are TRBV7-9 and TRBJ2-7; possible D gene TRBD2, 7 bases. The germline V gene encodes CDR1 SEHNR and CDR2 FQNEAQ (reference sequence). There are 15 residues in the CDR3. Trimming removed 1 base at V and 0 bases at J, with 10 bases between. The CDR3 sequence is CASSLGGGRSYEQYF. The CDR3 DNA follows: TGTGCCAGCAGCTTAGGCGGGGGCCGCTCCTACGAGCAGTACTTC.

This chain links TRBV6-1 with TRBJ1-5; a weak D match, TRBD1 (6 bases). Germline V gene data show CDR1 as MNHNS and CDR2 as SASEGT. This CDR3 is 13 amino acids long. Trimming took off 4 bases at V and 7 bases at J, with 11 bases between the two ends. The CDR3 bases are TGTGCCAGCAGTGGGACAGCGAGACAGCCCCAGCATTTT. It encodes CASSGTARQPQHF.

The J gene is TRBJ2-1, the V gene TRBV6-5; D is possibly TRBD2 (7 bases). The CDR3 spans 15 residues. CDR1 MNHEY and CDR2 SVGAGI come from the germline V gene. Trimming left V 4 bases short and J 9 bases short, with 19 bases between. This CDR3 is CASSSPTGGPTEQFF. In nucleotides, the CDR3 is TGTGCCAGCAGTTCCCCGACGGGGGGCCCCACTGAGCAGTTCTTC.

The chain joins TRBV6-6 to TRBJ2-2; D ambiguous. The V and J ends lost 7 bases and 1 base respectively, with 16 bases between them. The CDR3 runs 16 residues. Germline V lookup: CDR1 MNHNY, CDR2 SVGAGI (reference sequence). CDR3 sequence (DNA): TGTGCCAGCATCCGAGAGAGGACGGAGAACACCGGGGAGCTGTTTTTT. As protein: CASIRERTENTGELFF.

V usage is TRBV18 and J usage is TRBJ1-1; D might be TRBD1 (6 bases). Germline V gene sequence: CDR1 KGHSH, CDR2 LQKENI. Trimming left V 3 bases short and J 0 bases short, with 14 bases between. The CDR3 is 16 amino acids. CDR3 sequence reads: CASSPRDIRMNTEAFF. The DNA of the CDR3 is TGTGCCAGCTCACCCCGGGACATCCGGATGAACACTGAAGCTTTCTTT.